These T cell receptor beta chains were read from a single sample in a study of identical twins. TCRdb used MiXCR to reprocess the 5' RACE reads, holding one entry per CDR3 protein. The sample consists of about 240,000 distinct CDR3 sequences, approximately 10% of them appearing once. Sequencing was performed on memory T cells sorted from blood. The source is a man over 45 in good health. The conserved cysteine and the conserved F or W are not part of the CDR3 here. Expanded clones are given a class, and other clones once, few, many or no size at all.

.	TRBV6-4	ASIPGTGAYEQY
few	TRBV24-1	ATSFGQGTHEQY
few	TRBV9	ASSSTREGSPLH
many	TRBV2	ASSTPGTTYSNQPQH
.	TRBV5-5	ASSSSGIANTGELF
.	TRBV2	ASSGIQSSYEQY
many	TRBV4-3	ASSQTPGGDSPLH
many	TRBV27	ARELGGPYEQY
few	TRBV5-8	ASSLQTASNTEAF
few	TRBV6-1	ASIGNMNTEAF
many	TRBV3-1	ASSRDMGAVLTYEQY
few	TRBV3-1	ASSQRNPNTEAF
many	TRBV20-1	SAPGQGHYSYNEQF
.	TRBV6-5	ASSSLGDRADQPQH
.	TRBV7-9	ASSFSGSGGNEQF
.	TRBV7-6	ASHPAGDTGELF
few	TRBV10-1	ASSDASGGFTDTQY
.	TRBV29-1	SVLRSPQTDTQY
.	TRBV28	ASQKTGASLGQY
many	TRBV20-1	SARPLAGDSTGELF
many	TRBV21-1	ASSKVGQKPYNSPLH
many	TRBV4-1	ASSQPWTEETQY
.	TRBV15	ATSRGAGARSYEQY
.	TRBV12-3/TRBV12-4	ASRLGGQGVAYEQY
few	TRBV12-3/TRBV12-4	ASTNNPRRNSPLH
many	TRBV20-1	SAKITGGPVRTDTQY
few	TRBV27	ASSPTSGRASLGEQY
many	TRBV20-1	SATRDRGRETQY
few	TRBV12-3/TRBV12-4	ASSPGGREKF
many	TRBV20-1	SARDDGVGTDTQY
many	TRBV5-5	ASSSPGLAGAAKNIQY
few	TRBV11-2	ASSPQSRKETQY
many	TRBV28	ATCLGTEAF
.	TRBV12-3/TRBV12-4	ASTLNPNTEAF
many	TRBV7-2	ASSLGGADTQY
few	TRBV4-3	ASSQDQAGTQY
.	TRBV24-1	ATSAGPDTQY
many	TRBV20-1	SARAPTTLYEQY
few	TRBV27	ASSPGTGTFYGYT
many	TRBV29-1	SLSRTDTQY
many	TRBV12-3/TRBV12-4	ASSFIYEQY
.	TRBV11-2	ASSSPTSVSYNEQF
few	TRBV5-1	ASSGTELTGELF
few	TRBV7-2	ASSRPGLAGETQY
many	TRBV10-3	AVKGQENIQY
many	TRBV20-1	SARTGSNEQF
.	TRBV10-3	AISGTGGAAWQETQY
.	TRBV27	ASSSKRQGASREQF
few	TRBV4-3	ASSQDLVTGPYEQY
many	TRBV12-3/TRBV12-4	ASSRDFSYEQY
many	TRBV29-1	SVRQSSYGYT
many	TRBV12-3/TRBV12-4	ASSADKEQETQY
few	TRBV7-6	ASSLAEGEAYNEQF